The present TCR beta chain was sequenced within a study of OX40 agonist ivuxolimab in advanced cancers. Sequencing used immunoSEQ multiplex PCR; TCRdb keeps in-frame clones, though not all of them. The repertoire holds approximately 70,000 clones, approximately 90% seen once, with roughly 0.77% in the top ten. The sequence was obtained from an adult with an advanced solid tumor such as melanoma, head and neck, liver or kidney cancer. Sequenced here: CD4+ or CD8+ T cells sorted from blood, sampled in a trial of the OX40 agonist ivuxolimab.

CDR3 loop: CASSPGDGYGYTF. The CDR3 coding sequence is TGTGCCAGCAGCCCAGGGGATGGCTATGGCTACACCTTC. The chain employs TRBV5-4 and TRBJ1-2; weak D call: TRBD1 (6 bases). CDR1 is SGHNT and CDR2 is YYREEE in the germline V gene (reference sequence). There are 13 residues in the CDR3. Trimming shortened V by 4 bases and J by 4 bases, and 11 bases separated the two germline ends.